Below are 28 T cell receptor beta chains sequenced from a single sample in a study of spatial heterogeneity in lung cancer. Study-level findings and limits: Counts that tracked tumor mutation counts were those of expanded intratumoral alpha and beta TCRs.

No antigen is known for these receptors. TCRdb itself ran the 5' RACE reads through MiXCR, one entry per CDR3 protein. Here the sample spans around 7,500 distinct CDR3 sequences, under 20% being singletons. Regarding time point: sample taken at primary tumor resection. The sequencing used lung tumor tissue, collected at surgery. All receptors come from a female donor with early-stage non-small cell lung cancer.

This clonotype was counted a few times. V usage is TRBV6-4 and J usage is TRBJ2-3, with D perhaps TRBD1 or TRBD2 (5 bases each). CDR1 is MRHNA, CDR2 SNTAGT, per germline. The CDR3 covers 13 residues. Between the trimmed V and J ends, which lost 2 bases and 8 bases, there was a span of 11 bases. CDR3 region: CASSDEGLGTQYF. In DNA, the CDR3 is TGTGCCAGCAGTGACGAGGGGCTTGGTACGCAGTATTTT.

Relative to its sample, this clonotype is medium-sized. V gene TRBV2 combines with J gene TRBJ1-5; 10 bases align to TRBD1. Germline-derived CDR1 and CDR2 are SNHLY and FYNNEI. J lost 1 base, V lost 6 bases, and 3 bases had no gene match. The CDR3 extends over 15 amino acids. As DNA, the CDR3 is TGTGCCAGCAGAGTGGACAGGGGGAGCAATCAGCCCCAGCATTTT. Protein sequence: CASRVDRGSNQPQHF.

The J gene is TRBJ2-1, the V gene TRBV11-3; D not certain. Per germline, CDR1 SGHNT and CDR2 YENEEA. This CDR3 is 12 amino acids long. Trimming cost V 3 bases and J 7 bases, with 7 bases left between them. Here the CDR3 reads CASSLGRNEQFF. The CDR3 region has the DNA TGTGCCAGCAGCTTGGGCAGAAATGAGCAGTTCTTC.

The V call is TRBV10-3, the J call TRBJ2-7; the D is unclear. CDR3 size: 15 residues. V dropped 4 bases and J dropped 6 bases, with 19 bases sitting between them. Germline lookup yields CDR1 ENHRY and CDR2 SYGVKD. The CDR3 reads CAISARTGGAIEQYF. In nucleotides, the CDR3 is TGTGCCATCAGTGCCCGGACCGGTGGAGCTATCGAGCAGTACTTC.

The chain employs TRBV4-3 and TRBJ2-7; possibly TRBD1 or TRBD2 for D (6 bases each). The CDR3 covers 13 residues. The ends were cut back, 4 bases at V and 3 bases at J, with 10 bases in the middle. The germline V gene encodes CDR1 LGHNA and CDR2 YSLEER. The CDR3 nucleotides are TGCGCCAGCAGCCCAAGGGGGGACTACGAGCAGTACTTC. Encoded protein: CASSPRGDYEQYF.

In this sample, this clonotype turned up a few times. The J gene is TRBJ1-5, the V gene TRBV6-2 or TRBV6-3; no clear D gene. Between the trimmed V and J ends, which lost 5 bases and 11 bases, there was a span of 28 bases. The CDR3 sequence is 17 residues long. Per germline, CDR1 MNHEY and CDR2 SVGEGT. CDR3 protein: CASSPPRQSGLPPAQHF. CDR3 bases: TGTGCCAGCAGTCCCCCGCGGCAAAGTGGCCTCCCCCCAGCCCAGCATTTT.

This clonotype was counted between two and nine times. The gene calls are TRBV20-1 and TRBJ1-1; 8 bases align to TRBD1. Germline loops: CDR1 DFQATT, CDR2 SNEGSKA (reference sequence). V lost 0 bases, J lost 5 bases, and 17 bases stayed unmatched. The CDR3 covers 18 residues. The CDR3 sequence: CSARDRIARTGFYTEAFF. CDR3 DNA sequence: TGCAGTGCTAGAGATCGTATAGCCAGGACAGGGTTCTATACTGAAGCTTTCTTT.

This clonotype showed up just a few times. The chain couples TRBV28 to TRBJ1-4; D may be TRBD1 (6 bases). Trimming left V 3 bases short and J 7 bases short, with 15 bases between. Looked up from germline, CDR1 is MDHEN and CDR2 is SYDVKM. The CDR3 loop spans 15 amino acids. The DNA for the CDR3 is TGTGCCAGCAGTTTTGGGGGGGCTGGGGGTGAAAAACTGTTTTTT. This codes for CASSFGGAGGEKLFF.

The CDR3 coding sequence is TGTGCCAGCAGTAACCTGGGACAGTTACTGAACACTGAAGCTTTCTTT. Translated, it gives CASSNLGQLLNTEAFF. The chain recombines TRBV6-5 with TRBJ1-1; 7 nucleotides match TRBD1. V trimming: 5 bases; J trimming: 0 bases; junction bases outside the gene matches: 9. Germline CDR1 MNHEY, CDR2 SVGAGI. This CDR3 has 16 amino acids.

The V gene is TRBV11-1, the J gene TRBJ2-7; no clear D gene. Per germline, CDR1 SGHAT and CDR2 FQDESV (reference sequence). Trimming cost V 5 bases and J 2 bases, with 13 bases left between them. The CDR3 consists of 14 residues. The CDR3 is CASSPSGVAYEQYF. Here the CDR3 DNA reads TGTGCCAGCAGCCCGTCTGGGGTTGCCTACGAGCAGTACTTC.

This clonotype was picked up one time. The rearrangement joins TRBV11-2 to TRBJ2-7; 7 nucleotides agree with TRBD2. Germline V lookup: CDR1 SGHAT, CDR2 FQNNGV. Losses at the gene ends were 4 bases for V and 2 bases for J; bases not matched to a gene: 2. The CDR3 is 13 amino acids. The CDR3 nucleotides read TGTGCCAGCAGCTACGGGACTACCTACGAGCAGTACTTC. Translated, it gives CASSYGTTYEQYF.

For this clonotype: A read error may be the cause here, since a much bigger clone is one base away. The CDR3 carries no conserved terminal phenylalanine or tryptophan, so it likely arises from a read error. The J gene is TRBJ2-3, the V gene TRBV14; tentative D call: TRBD2 (5 bases). Germline CDR1 SGHDN, CDR2 FVKESK. V was pared by 4 bases and J by 2 bases, with 13 bases between. This CDR3 comprises 15 residues. CDR3 amino acids: CASSRGMRDTDTQYL. The CDR3 region has the DNA TGTGCCAGCAGCCGAGGGATGAGAGACACAGATACGCAGTATCTT.

This chain links TRBV9 with TRBJ2-1, with a weak D call TRBD1 (6 bases). The CDR3 consists of 17 residues. Germline CDR1 reads SGDLS; CDR2 reads YYNGEE. V was cut by 4 bases and J by 0 bases, with 17 bases left in between. The CDR3 is CASSPRGQLSSYNEQFF. DNA of the CDR3: TGTGCCAGCAGCCCCAGAGGACAGCTAAGCTCCTACAATGAGCAGTTCTTC.

Notes on this clonotype: Mismatch with germline at one junction end may stem from a read error. CDR3: CASGIPWDQPQHF. DNA for the CDR3: TGTGCCAGTGGTATACCCTGGGATCAGCCCCAGCATTTT. This chain connects TRBV19 to TRBJ1-5; the D is unclear. The CDR3 loop spans 13 amino acids. Germline assignment: CDR1 LNHDA and CDR2 SQIVND (reference sequence).

By share, this clonotype counts as medium-sized (0.01 to 0.1%). This chain's CDR3 is CASSQPRTGGHQPQHF. The CDR3 nucleotides read TGCGCCAGCAGTCAACCTAGGACAGGGGGCCATCAGCCCCAGCATTTT. The chain has TRBV23-1 and TRBJ1-5; 11 positions agree with TRBD1. TRBV23-1 is annotated as an ORF whose role is uncertain. This CDR3 is 16 amino acids long. J gave up 5 bases and V 2 bases, and 5 bases lay outside the gene matches.

This clonotype has just a few counts. V and J are TRBV5-4 and TRBJ2-3; TRBD2 agrees at 10 bases. CDR1 and CDR2 from the germline V gene are SGHNT and YYREEE (reference sequence). The CDR3 has 16 amino acids. V lost 3 bases and J lost 0; bases outside the gene matches: 4. The CDR3 protein is CASSSLAGVSTDTQYF. The CDR3 DNA reads TGTGCCAGCAGCTCCCTAGCGGGGGTTAGCACAGATACGCAGTATTTT.

This clonotype qualifies as large. This chain joins TRBV5-1 and TRBJ2-2, with a possible D match to TRBD2 (6 bases). Trimming stripped 6 bases from V and 2 bases from J, with 11 bases between. CDR1 SGHRS and CDR2 YFSETQ come from the germline V gene. The CDR3 consists of 14 residues. The CDR3: CASTRDSNTGELFF. In DNA, the CDR3 is TGCGCCAGCACCCGGGACTCCAACACCGGGGAGCTGTTTTTT.

The chain employs TRBV7-9 and TRBJ1-2, with D possibly being TRBD1 (5 bases). V was trimmed by 5 bases and J by 7 bases, leaving 11 bases between them. The germline gives CDR1 SEHNR, CDR2 FQNEAQ (reference sequence). The CDR3 has 12 amino acids. In DNA form, the CDR3 reads TGTGCCAGCAGCCTTCCTAGGGGTGGCTACACCTTC. It is translated as CASSLPRGGYTF. The complete variable domain, with remaining parts taken from reference TRBV7-9 and TRBJ1-2, reads DTGVSQNPRHKITKRGQNVTFRCDPISEHNRLYWYRQTLGQGPEFLTYFQNEAQLEKSRLLSDRFSAERPKGSFSTLEIQRTEQGDSAMYLCASSLPRGGYTFGSGTRLTVV.

In this sample, this clonotype turned up a few times. V usage is TRBV7-2 and J usage is TRBJ2-3, with D unresolved. Germline values: CDR1 SGHTA, CDR2 FQGNSA. Trimming stripped 3 bases from V and 5 bases from J, with 12 bases between. The CDR3 spans 14 residues. Written as DNA, the CDR3 is TGTGCCAGCAGCTTGCTGGGTGGTGAAGATACGCAGTATTTT. Its translation is CASSLLGGEDTQYF.

This clonotype was counted a few times. This chain connects TRBV3-1 to TRBJ1-3; no clear D gene. V was cut by 2 bases and J by 0 bases, with 11 bases left in between. The CDR3 is made up of 16 amino acids. CDR1 and CDR2 (germline): LGHDT, YNNKEL (reference sequence). DNA for the CDR3: TGTGCCAGCAGCCAACGGAGGCCGTTCTCTGGAAACACCATATATTTT. As protein: CASSQRRPFSGNTIYF.

By share, this clonotype ranks as medium-sized (0.01 to 0.1%). The chain joins TRBV12-2 to TRBJ2-7. TRBV12-2 is flagged as a pseudogene. CDR3 length: 15 amino acids. CDR3 in amino acids: CASRLTPRYHYEQYF. The CDR3 nucleotides are TGTGCAAGTCGCTTAACGCCTAGGTACCACTACGAGCAGTACTTC.

This clonotype is medium-sized in the sample. The chain is built from TRBV9 and TRBJ2-7; no clear D. Trimming pared 4 bases from V and 6 bases from J, leaving 23 bases between. There are 16 residues in the CDR3. Germline V gives CDR1 SGDLS, CDR2 YYNGEE. CDR3 region: CASSFLPYTNMGEQYF. Written as DNA, the CDR3 is TGTGCCAGCAGCTTCCTCCCCTACACCAACATGGGCGAGCAGTACTTC.

The sample holds a few counts of this clonotype. The chain has TRBV5-1 and TRBJ2-2; unclear D gene. Germline loops: CDR1 SGHRS, CDR2 YFSETQ. The CDR3 is 15 amino acids. V gave up 0 bases and J gave up 7 bases, with 13 bases separating them. The chain's CDR3 is CASSLGLYRIGELFF. DNA for the CDR3: TGCGCCAGCAGCTTGGGACTGTATAGGATCGGGGAGCTGTTTTTT.

This rearrangement joins TRBV5-4 to TRBJ2-2; the D is unclear. Trimming cost V 4 bases and J 4 bases, with 14 bases left between them. The CDR3 covers 15 residues. Germline V CDR1 and CDR2: SGHNT, YYREEE (reference sequence). The CDR3 DNA sequence: TGTGCCAGCAGCCCCCATACACCGAGCACCGGGGAGCTGTTTTTT. Residues: CASSPHTPSTGELFF.

This clonotype occurred once. The V gene is TRBV11-1, the J gene TRBJ1-5, with a possible D match to TRBD1 (5 bases). The germline gives CDR1 SGHAT, CDR2 FQDESV (reference sequence). The V end was cut by 5 bases, the J end by 2 bases, with 19 bases between. This CDR3 has 17 residues. The CDR3 bases are TGTGCCAGCAGCATATCTTGCAGGGATTGTGGCAATCAGCCCCAGCATTTT. This gives the protein CASSISCRDCGNQPQHF. The complete variable domain, with remaining parts taken from reference TRBV11-1 and TRBJ1-5, reads EAEVAQSPRYKITEKSQAVAFWCDPISGHATLYWYRQILGQGPELLVQFQDESVVDDSQLPKDRFSAERLKGVDSTLKIQPAELGDSAMYLCASSISCRDCGNQPQHFGDGTRLSIL.

The chain combines TRBV5-4 with TRBJ2-5; possibly TRBD2 for D (6 bases). The germline gives CDR1 SGHNT, CDR2 YYREEE (reference sequence). V dropped 4 bases and J dropped 1 base, with 17 bases sitting between them. The CDR3 loop spans 16 amino acids. The CDR3 DNA reads TGTGCCAGCAGCCCCCCCGGGGCGCGGGGCCAAGAGACCCAGTACTTC. Translating gives CASSPPGARGQETQYF.

There are a few counts of this clonotype. The rearrangement links TRBV7-6 to TRBJ2-1, with D perhaps TRBD2 (6 bases). Between the trimmed V and J ends, which lost 3 bases and 0 bases, there was a span of 9 bases. The germline V gene encodes CDR1 SGHVS and CDR2 FNYEAQ. The CDR3 spans 15 residues. The CDR3 bases are TGTGCCAGCAGCTTGGAGGGCCTCTCCTACAATGAGCAGTTCTTC. Translated, it gives CASSLEGLSYNEQFF.

This clonotype was observed a handful of times. CDR3 DNA: TGTGCCAGCAGCAAAGTAGGTGCAACTAATGAAAAACTGTTTTTT. Residues: CASSKVGATNEKLFF. This chain uses TRBV21-1 with TRBJ1-4. TRBV21-1 is a documented pseudogene. The CDR3 totals 15 residues.